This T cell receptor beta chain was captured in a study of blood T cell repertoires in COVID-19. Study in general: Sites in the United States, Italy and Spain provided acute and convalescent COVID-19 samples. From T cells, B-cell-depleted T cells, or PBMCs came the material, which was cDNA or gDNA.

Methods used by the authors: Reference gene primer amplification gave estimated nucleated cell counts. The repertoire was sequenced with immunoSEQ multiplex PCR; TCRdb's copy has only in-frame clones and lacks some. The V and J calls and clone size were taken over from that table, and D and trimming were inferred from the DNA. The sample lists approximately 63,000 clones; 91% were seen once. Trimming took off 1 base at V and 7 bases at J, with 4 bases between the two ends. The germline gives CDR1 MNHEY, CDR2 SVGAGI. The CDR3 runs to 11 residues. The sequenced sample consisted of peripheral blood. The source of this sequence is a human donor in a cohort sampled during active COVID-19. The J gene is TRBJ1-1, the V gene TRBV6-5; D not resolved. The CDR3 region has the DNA TGTGCCAGCAGTTACTTCGGTGAAGCTTTCTTT. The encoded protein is CASSYFGEAFF.